One T cell receptor beta chain is described in this entry. This CDR3 spans 17 amino acids. The V and J ends lost 1 base and 4 bases respectively, with 20 bases between them. CDR1 and CDR2 from the germline V gene are SGDLS and YYNGEE. TCRdb re-analysed the RT-PCR reads in MiXCR, keeping a single row per CDR3 protein. This sample has about 200,000 distinct CDR3 sequences; more than 35% occur once, and the top ten carry around 35%. The source of the sample is a study of patients and donors after allogeneic stem cell transplantation. V and J are TRBV9 and TRBJ1-2, with a tentative D call TRBD1 (6 bases). Sample: blood, either unsorted or a sorted T cell fraction (not recorded which). The sequence derives from a human donor who was either an allogeneic HSCT recipient or a stem cell or donor lymphocyte infusion donor (not recorded which). It is not recorded whose cells these are; they may come from a transplant donor. The CDR3 is CASSVSQGPWLSYGYTF. As DNA, the CDR3 is TGTGCCAGCAGCGTATCACAGGGCCCTTGGCTTAGCTATGGCTACACCTTC. The variable domain in full, with the rest retrieved from reference TRBV9 and TRBJ1-2, is DSGVTQTPKHLITATGQRVTLRCSPRSGDLSVYWYQQSLDQGLQFLIQYYNGEERAKGNILERFSAQQFPDLHSELNLSSLELGDSALYFCASSVSQGPWLSYGYTFGSGTRLTVV.